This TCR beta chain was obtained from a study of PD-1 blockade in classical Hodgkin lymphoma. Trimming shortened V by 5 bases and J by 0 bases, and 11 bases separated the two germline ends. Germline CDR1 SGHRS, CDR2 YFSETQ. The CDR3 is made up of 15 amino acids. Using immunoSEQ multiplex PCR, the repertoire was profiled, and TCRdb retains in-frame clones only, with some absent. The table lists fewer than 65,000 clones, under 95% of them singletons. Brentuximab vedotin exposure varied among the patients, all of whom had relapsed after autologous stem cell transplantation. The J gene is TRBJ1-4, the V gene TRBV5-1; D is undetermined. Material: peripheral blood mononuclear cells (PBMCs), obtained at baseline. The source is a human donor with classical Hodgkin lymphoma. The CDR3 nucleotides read TGCGCCAGCAGAGTGTCCCCTGCAACTAATGAAAAACTGTTTTTT. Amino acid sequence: CASRVSPATNEKLFF.